In this sample, the clone carrying this T cell receptor (beta chain) turned up a few times. This sample is part of a study of T cells after yellow fever vaccination. Trimming pared 6 bases from V and 8 bases from J, leaving 13 bases between. The CDR3 has 12 amino acids. Germline V gene sequence: CDR1 SGHAT, CDR2 FQNNGV. In TCRdb, the 5' RACE reads were re-called with MiXCR into one record per CDR3 protein. The sample shows 150,000 to 200,000 distinct CDR3 sequences, approximately 6.2% of them seen only once. This chain links TRBV11-2 with TRBJ1-2; D remains unclear. The sample consisted of CD4+ T cells sorted from PBMCs, taken on the day of the first yellow fever vaccination. This clonotype was obtained from a man between 18 and 35 years old who received the YFV17D yellow fever vaccine. For the CDR3, the DNA is TGTGCCAGCAGTATACCCGCCGGCGGCTACACCTTC. Encoded protein: CASSIPAGGYTF.